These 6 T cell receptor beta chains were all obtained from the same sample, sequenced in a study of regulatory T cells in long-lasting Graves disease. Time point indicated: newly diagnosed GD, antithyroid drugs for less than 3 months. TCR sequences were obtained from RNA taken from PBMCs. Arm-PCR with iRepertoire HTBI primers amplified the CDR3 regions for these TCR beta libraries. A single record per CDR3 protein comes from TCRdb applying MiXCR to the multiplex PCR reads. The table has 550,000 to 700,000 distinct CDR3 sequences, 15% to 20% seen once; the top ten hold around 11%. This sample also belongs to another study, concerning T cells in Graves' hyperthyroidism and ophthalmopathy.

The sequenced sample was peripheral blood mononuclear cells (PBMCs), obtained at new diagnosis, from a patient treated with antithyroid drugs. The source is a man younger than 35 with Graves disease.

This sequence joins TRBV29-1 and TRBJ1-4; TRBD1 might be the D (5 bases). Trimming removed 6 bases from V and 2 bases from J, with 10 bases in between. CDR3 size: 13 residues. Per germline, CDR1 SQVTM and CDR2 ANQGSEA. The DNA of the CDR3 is TGCAGCGTGCAAAGGGGTACTAATGAAAAACTGTTTTTT. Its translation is CSVQRGTNEKLFF. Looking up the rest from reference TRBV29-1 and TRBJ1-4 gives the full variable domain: SAVISQKPSRDICQRGTSLTIQCQVDSQVTMMFWYRQQPGQSLTLIATANQGSEATYESGFVIDKFPISRPNLTFSTLTVSNMSPEDSSIYLCSVQRGTNEKLFFGSGTQLSVL.

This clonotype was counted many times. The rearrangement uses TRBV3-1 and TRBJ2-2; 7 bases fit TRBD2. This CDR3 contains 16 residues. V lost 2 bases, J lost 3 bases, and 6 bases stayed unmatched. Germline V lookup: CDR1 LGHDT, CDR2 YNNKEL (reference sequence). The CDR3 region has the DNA TGTGCCAGCAGCCAATTCAGGACTAGGGACACCGGGGAGCTGTTTTTT. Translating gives CASSQFRTRDTGELFF.

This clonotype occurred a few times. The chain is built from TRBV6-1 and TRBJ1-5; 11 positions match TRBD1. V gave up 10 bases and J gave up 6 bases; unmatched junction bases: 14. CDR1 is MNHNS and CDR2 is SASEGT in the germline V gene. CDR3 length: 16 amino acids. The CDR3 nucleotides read TGTGCCACCACACCGGGACAGGGGGTTATCGGTCAGCCCCAGCATTTT. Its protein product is CATTPGQGVIGQPQHF.

CDR3 DNA: TGCAGTGTCTCTCCGGGACAGGGCTTGAGGGAGCAGTACTTC. Protein: CSVSPGQGLREQYF. This chain uses TRBV20-1 with TRBJ2-7, with 9 bases identical to TRBD1. The CDR3 consists of 14 residues. The germline V gene encodes CDR1 DFQATT and CDR2 SNEGSKA (reference sequence). V lost 7 bases, J lost 7 bases, and 14 bases stayed unmatched.

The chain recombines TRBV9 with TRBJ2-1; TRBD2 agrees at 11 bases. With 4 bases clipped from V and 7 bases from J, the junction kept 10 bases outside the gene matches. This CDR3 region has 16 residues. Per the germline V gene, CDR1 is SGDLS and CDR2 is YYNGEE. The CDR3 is CASSKLRTSGQNEQFF. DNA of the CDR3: TGTGCCAGCAGCAAACTTCGGACTAGCGGGCAAAATGAGCAGTTCTTC.

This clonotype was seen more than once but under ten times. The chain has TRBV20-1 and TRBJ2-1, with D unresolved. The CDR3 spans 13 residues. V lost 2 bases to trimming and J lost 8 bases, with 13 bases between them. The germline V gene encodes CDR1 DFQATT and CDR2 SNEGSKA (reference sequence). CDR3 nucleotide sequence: TGCAGTGCTAGAACGGCAAATTTAGATGAGCAGTTCTTC. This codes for CSARTANLDEQFF.